This T cell receptor beta chain was found in a study of blood T cells in healthy people across ages. Total RNA extracted from each sample amounted to at least 5.5 micrograms. A sample-barcoded 5' primer and a J-beta primer mix were used in a second PCR of about 6 to 12 cycles. The authors tagged each cDNA molecule using a template-switch adaptor with 12 random nucleotides. TCRdb used MiXCR to reprocess the 5' RACE reads, holding one entry per CDR3 protein. Of 800,000 to 950,000 distinct CDR3 sequences listed, 35% to 40% are singletons. The table lists this clonotype with a count of one. What it recognizes is unknown. Whole-study findings and limits: Lack of knowledge of donor CMV status possibly confounded expanded clonotype changes. It was held that diversity estimates obtained from one million T cells represented underestimates.

Germline loops: CDR1 MNHNS, CDR2 SASEGT. This CDR3 spans 15 amino acids. The receptor was derived from a man between 18 and 35 years old in good health. The sample taken for sequencing was blood. The chain combines TRBV6-1 with TRBJ2-7, with D unresolved. The J call is in doubt because the DNA end fits TRBJ2-4 better. In DNA, the CDR3 is TGTGCCAGCAGTGACGGACGGTCGACCCAAAGCATTCAGTACTTC. Its protein product is CASSDGRSTQSIQYF.